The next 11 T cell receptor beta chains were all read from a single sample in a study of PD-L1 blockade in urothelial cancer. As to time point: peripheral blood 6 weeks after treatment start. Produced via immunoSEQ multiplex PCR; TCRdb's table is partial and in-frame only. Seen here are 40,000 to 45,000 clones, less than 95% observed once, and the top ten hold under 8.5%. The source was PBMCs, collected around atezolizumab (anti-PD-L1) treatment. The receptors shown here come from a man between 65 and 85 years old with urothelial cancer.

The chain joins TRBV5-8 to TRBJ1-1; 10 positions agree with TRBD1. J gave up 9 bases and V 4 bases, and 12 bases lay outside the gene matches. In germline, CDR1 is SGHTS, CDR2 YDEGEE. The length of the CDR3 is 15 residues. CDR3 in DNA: TGTGCCAGCAGCAACCGGGACAGGGGAGGTTACCAAGCTTTCTTT. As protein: CASSNRDRGGYQAFF.

The CDR3 bases are TGTGCCAGCAGCTTAATGGCGGGAGGCGGCTACACCAATGAGCAGTTCTTC. As protein: CASSLMAGGGYTNEQFF. V usage is TRBV7-9 and J usage is TRBJ2-1, with TRBD2 matching 8 bases. V trimming: 2 bases; J trimming: 6 bases; junction bases outside the gene matches: 12. The V gene's germline CDR1 is SEHNR and CDR2 FQNEAQ (reference sequence). The CDR3 sequence is 17 residues long.

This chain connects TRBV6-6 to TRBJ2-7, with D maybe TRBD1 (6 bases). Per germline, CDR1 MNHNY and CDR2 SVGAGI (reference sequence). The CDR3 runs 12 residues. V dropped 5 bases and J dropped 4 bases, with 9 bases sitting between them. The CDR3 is CASSPRGYEQYF. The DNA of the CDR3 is TGTGCCAGCAGTCCCAGGGGTTACGAGCAGTACTTC.

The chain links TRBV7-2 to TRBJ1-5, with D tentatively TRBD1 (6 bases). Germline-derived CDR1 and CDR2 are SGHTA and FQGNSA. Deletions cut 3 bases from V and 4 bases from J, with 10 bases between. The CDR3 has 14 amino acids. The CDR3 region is CASSLDSANQPQHF. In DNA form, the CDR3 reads TGTGCCAGCAGCTTGGACAGTGCGAATCAGCCCCAGCATTTT.

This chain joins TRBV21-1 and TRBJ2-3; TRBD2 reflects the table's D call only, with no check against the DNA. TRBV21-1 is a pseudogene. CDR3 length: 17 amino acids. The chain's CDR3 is CASSTPHGGSRPDTQYF. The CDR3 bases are TGTGCCAGCAGCACCCCCCATGGGGGGAGTCGCCCAGATACGCAGTATTTT.

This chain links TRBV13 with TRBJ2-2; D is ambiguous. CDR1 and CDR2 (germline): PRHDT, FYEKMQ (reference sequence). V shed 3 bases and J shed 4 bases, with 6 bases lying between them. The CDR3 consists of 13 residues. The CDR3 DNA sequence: TGTGCCAGCAGCTTTAGATCCACCGGGGAGCTGTTTTTT. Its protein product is CASSFRSTGELFF.

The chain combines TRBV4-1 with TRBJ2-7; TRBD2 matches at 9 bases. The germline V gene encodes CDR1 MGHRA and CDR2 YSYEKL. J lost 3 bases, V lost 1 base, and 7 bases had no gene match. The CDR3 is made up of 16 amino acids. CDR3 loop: CASSQGGGAGGYEQYF. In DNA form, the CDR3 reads TGCGCCAGCAGCCAAGGAGGAGGAGCGGGAGGCTACGAGCAGTACTTC.

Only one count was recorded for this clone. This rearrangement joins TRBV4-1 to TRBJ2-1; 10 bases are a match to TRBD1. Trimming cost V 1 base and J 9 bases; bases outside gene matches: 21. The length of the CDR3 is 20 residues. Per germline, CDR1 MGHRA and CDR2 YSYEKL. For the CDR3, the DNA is TGCGCCAGCAGCCAAGTTCCGGACAGGGGGTATTTGTCTAGCCGTGCTGAGCAGTTCTTC. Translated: CASSQVPDRGYLSSRAEQFF.

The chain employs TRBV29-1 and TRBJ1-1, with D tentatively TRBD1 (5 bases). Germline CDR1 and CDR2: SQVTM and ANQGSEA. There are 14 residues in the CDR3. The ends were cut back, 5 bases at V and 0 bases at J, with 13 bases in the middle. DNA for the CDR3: TGCAGCGTTACCAAAAGGGGATTGAACACTGAAGCTTTCTTT. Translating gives CSVTKRGLNTEAFF.

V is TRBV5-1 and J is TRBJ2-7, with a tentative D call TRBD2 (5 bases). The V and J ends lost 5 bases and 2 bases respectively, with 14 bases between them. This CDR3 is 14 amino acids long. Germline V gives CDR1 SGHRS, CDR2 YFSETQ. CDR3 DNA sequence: TGCGCCAGCAGTTACCGGAGGTTCCCCTACGAGCAGTACTTC. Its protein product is CASSYRRFPYEQYF. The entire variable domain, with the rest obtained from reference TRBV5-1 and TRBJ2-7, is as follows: KAGVTQTPRYLIKTRGQQVTLSCSPISGHRSVSWYQQTPGQGLQFLFEYFSETQRNKGNFPGRFSGRQFSNSRSEMNVSTLELGDSALYLCASSYRRFPYEQYFGPGTRLTVT.

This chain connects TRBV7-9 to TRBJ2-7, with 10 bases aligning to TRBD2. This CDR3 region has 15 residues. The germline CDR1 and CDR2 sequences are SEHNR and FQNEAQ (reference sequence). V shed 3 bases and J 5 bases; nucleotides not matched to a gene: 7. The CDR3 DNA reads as TGTGCCAGCAGCTTGACGGCTAGCGGGAGTCACGAGCAGTACTTC. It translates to CASSLTASGSHEQYF.